This note documents a single TCR beta chain sequence. Its antigen remains undetermined. No much larger clonotype is one base removed from it; base qualities were not supplied. TCRbeta CDR3 regions were amplified from genomic DNA by means of the immunoSEQ Assay, a bias-controlled multiplex PCR. On the authors' methods: The number of nucleated cells in each sample was estimated by amplification of reference gene primers within the assay. To quantify the absolute abundance of each unique TCRbeta CDR3 rearrangement, sequence reads were collapsed and filtered. For each sample, productive Simpson clonality was calculated as the square root of Simpson's diversity index across productive rearrangements. Sourced from immuneACCESS, this table was stored by TCRdb with only in-frame sequences that have V and J called. A share of the clones is absent; for the studies checked, an unresolved V gene accounts for under half, and the remainder has no known explanation. The DNA gave D and trimming, while V, J and clone size come from that table. Recorded for this sample are 35,000 to 45,000 clones; just over 85% of them occurred a single time. The top ten hold 55% to 60% of the sample.

Clipping removes 2 bases from V and 3 bases from J, with 4 as the unmatched junction base count. CDR1 and CDR2 are drawn from the germline V gene (reference sequence): MNHEY, SMNVEV. Its CDR3 holds 14 amino acids, cysteine through phenylalanine. Of the read, only the CDR3 DNA is kept; its 42 bases are in frame from base 1. The data originate from a study of blood T cell repertoires in COVID-19 (dated by TCRdb to the early 2020s). Describing the broader study: Samples from collaborators originated in the United States, Italy and Spain and spanned both the acute and convalescent phases of COVID-19. The material from the prospective study consisted of cDNA or gDNA derived from T cells, B-cell-depleted T cells, or PBMCs. Deeply sampled blood TCRbeta repertoires from subjects exposed to, actively infected with, or recovered from COVID-19 were included in the dataset. Nearly every sample came with metadata listing a de-identified subject ID, COVID-19 status, age in years and sex. Where available, HLA class I and class II types were taken from metadata supplied by the sample provider and were not determined by assay-based typing. The repertoires were released in a freely available public database meant as a resource for research on the immune response to SARS-CoV-2. Samples were obtained from the ongoing ImmuneRACE study (first 160 participants) and from over 1,000 subjects provided by 6 global collaborators.

Overall study results and their limits: Clinical and demographic metadata were provided uncurated, with the amount varying by source and participant.

Whole blood was collected in K2EDTA tubes by collaborating institutions according to the institutions' own protocols. For TCRbeta analysis, collaborators shipped samples in one of three forms: frozen whole blood, isolated PBMCs, or DNA extracted from either of those sample types. This clonotype was sampled from a man aged 70-80 years with acute or convalescent COVID-19. Sequencing input: peripheral blood. The rearranged chain carries TRBV27 and TRBJ2-7, and 7 junctional nucleotides match TRBD2. The DNA is TGTGCCAGCAGTTTAACGGGAGGTATCTACGAGCAGTACTTC. Its protein reads: CASSLTGGIYEQYF.